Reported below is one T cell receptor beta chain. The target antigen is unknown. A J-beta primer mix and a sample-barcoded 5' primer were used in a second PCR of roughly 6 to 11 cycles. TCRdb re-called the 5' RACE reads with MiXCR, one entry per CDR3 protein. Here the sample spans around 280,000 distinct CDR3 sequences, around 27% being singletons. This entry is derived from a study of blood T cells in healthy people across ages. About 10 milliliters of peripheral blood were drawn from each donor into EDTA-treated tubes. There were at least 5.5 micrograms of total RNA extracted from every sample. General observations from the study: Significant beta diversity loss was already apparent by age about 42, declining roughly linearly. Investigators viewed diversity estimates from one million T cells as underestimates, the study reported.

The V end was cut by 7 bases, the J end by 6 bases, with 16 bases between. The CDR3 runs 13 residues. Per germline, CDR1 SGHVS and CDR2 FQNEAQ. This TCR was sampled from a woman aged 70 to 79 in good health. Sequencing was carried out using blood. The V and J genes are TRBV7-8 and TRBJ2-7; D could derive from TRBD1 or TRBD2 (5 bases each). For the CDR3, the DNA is TGTGCCAGCACCCGTTCCCAGGGACCCGAGCAGTACTTC. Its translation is CASTRSQGPEQYF.